Below are 14 T cell receptor beta chains sequenced from a single sample in a study of cytomegalovirus exposure and HLA in healthy donors. 13 Jbeta primers and 60 Vbeta primers were used for the PCR. Sequencing was performed with immunoSEQ multiplex PCR; in TCRdb, only in-frame clones are kept and a portion is missing. The sample consists of some 150,000 clones, approximately 80% of them appearing once. Sequenced sample: PBMCs. The receptors shown here come from a woman aged 40 to 50 in good health and CMV-seronegative.

This chain connects TRBV21-1 to TRBJ1-1. TRBV21-1 counts as a pseudogene. This CDR3 is 12 amino acids long. The DNA for the CDR3 is TGTGCCCCTGGGGGGGGGTACACTGAAGCTTTCTTT. It encodes CAPGGGYTEAFF.

V gene TRBV7-2 combines with J gene TRBJ1-5; 9 bases map to TRBD1. From germline, CDR1 is SGHTA and CDR2 FQGNSA. The length of the CDR3 is 14 residues. V shed 5 bases and J 10 bases; nucleotides not matched to a gene: 9. The chain's CDR3 is CASSKGTGFLPQHF. The CDR3 DNA sequence: TGTGCCAGCAGCAAAGGGACAGGGTTTCTACCCCAGCATTTT.

The J gene is TRBJ2-6, the V gene TRBV5-1; perhaps TRBD1 as D (6 bases). The germline CDR1 and CDR2 sequences are SGHRS and YFSETQ. The CDR3 is made up of 18 amino acids. Trimming removed 0 bases from V and 2 bases from J, with 15 bases in between. The CDR3 protein is CASSLATGTPTGANVLTF. The CDR3 bases are TGCGCCAGCAGCTTGGCCACAGGGACCCCAACTGGGGCCAACGTCCTGACTTTC.

The chain uses TRBV9 and TRBJ1-3; no clear D gene. Germline V lookup: CDR1 SGDLS, CDR2 YYNGEE. V lost 0 bases, J lost 0 bases, and 4 bases lay in between. The CDR3 spans 14 residues. CDR3 region: CASSVAISGNTIYF. CDR3 sequence (DNA): TGTGCCAGCAGCGTAGCCATCTCTGGAAACACCATATATTTT.

CDR3 bases: TGTGCCAGCAGCCCCGGGACAGGGATCAATCAGCCCCAGCATTTT. This sequence encodes CASSPGTGINQPQHF. The chain combines TRBV6-5 with TRBJ1-5; 9 bases are shared with TRBD1. Germline V CDR1 and CDR2: MNHEY, SVGAGI. Trimming took 6 bases from V and 3 from J; bases not matched to a gene: 6. The CDR3 length is 15 residues.

This chain connects TRBV2 to TRBJ2-7, with D unresolved. The germline CDR1 and CDR2 sequences are SNHLY and FYNNEI. This CDR3 is built from 12 residues. V was clipped by 7 bases and J by 9 bases, with 16 bases between them. CDR3 bases: TGTGCCAGCACCCCTAGGCCCCTGGGGCAGTACTTC. It codes for CASTPRPLGQYF.

The rearrangement links TRBV4-1 to TRBJ1-5; possible D gene TRBD1, 6 bases. Trimming cost V 4 bases and J 2 bases, with 12 bases left between them. Germline assignment: CDR1 MGHRA and CDR2 YSYEKL. This CDR3 has 15 amino acids. Here the CDR3 reads CASSLAGAGNQPQHF. CDR3 DNA: TGCGCCAGCAGCCTAGCAGGGGCTGGCAATCAGCCCCAGCATTTT.

The chain couples TRBV7-8 to TRBJ2-5; 15 positions match TRBD2. The germline CDR1 and CDR2 sequences are SGHVS and FQNEAQ. CDR3 size: 17 residues. V gave up 6 bases and J gave up 5 bases; unmatched junction bases: 10. In DNA form, the CDR3 reads TGTGCCAGCAGACGAGGACTAGCGGGGGGGTTTCTGGAGACCCAGTACTTC. Its protein product is CASRRGLAGGFLETQYF.

The V call is TRBV6-5, the J call TRBJ1-2; TRBD1 agrees at 7 bases. The junction had 9 bases not matched to a gene; V was cut back by 6 bases and J by 2 bases. Per the germline V gene, CDR1 is MNHEY and CDR2 is SVGAGI. The CDR3 is 15 amino acids. The DNA of the CDR3 is TGTGCCAGCAGAAAAACCGGGACAGAGAACTATGGCTACACCTTC. Protein product: CASRKTGTENYGYTF.

The chain is built from TRBV30 and TRBJ2-5, with a tentative D call TRBD2 (6 bases). Germline V gene sequence: CDR1 GTSNPN, CDR2 SVGIG (reference sequence). The CDR3 sequence is 14 residues long. The V end lost 0 bases, the J end lost 4 bases, and 12 bases lay between the germline ends. This CDR3 is CAWSVTAGGETQYF. Here the CDR3 DNA reads TGTGCCTGGAGTGTAACCGCCGGGGGAGAGACCCAGTACTTC.

V usage is TRBV7-9 and J usage is TRBJ1-1; D remains unclear. Trimming took off 1 base at V and 2 bases at J, with 11 bases between the two ends. The CDR3 is 15 amino acids. CDR1 and CDR2 (germline): SEHNR, FQNEAQ (reference sequence). CDR3: CASSLVVGINTEAFF. The CDR3 DNA reads as TGTGCCAGCAGCTTAGTGGTCGGGATTAACACTGAAGCTTTCTTT.

The chain is built from TRBV29-1 and TRBJ1-5; 9 nucleotides match TRBD1. This CDR3 has 15 amino acids. V shed 4 bases, J shed 4 bases, and the junction held 8 bases outside the gene matches. Germline loops: CDR1 SQVTM, CDR2 ANQGSEA. CDR3 sequence reads: CSVGFGTGQNQPQHF. The DNA for the CDR3 is TGCAGCGTTGGATTCGGGACAGGGCAAAATCAGCCCCAGCATTTT.

CDR3 loop: CASSQVRAQLNTEAFF. In DNA, the CDR3 is TGCGCCAGCAGCCAAGTGAGGGCGCAGTTGAACACTGAAGCTTTCTTT. J is TRBJ1-1 and V is TRBV4-1; no definite D call. The CDR3 loop spans 16 amino acids. V shed 1 base and J shed 0 bases, with 12 bases lying between them. Germline V CDR1 and CDR2: MGHRA, YSYEKL.

The chain joins TRBV6-6 to TRBJ1-2; 9 bases match TRBD1. Germline V lookup: CDR1 MNHNY, CDR2 SVGAGI (reference sequence). The CDR3 spans 14 residues. J lost 8 bases, V lost 6 bases, and 10 bases had no gene match. CDR3 loop: CASSLGDRVGGYTF. The CDR3 DNA sequence: TGTGCCAGCAGCCTAGGGGACAGGGTCGGAGGCTACACCTTC.